What follows are 4 T cell receptor beta chains derived from one specimen sequenced in a study of long-term antiretroviral therapy in people with HIV. Version v3.0 of the immunoSEQ assay was performed at survey level. Using immunoSEQ multiplex PCR, the repertoire was profiled, and TCRdb retains in-frame clones only, with some absent. The profile shows around 26,000 clones, 65% to 90% of them singletons. The material was unsorted PBMCs, obtained 3 years after starting antiretroviral therapy. Receptor source: a man in his forties or fifties with HIV.

This clone was counted once. V gene TRBV28 combines with J gene TRBJ1-2; no reliable D call. CDR1 is MDHEN, CDR2 SYDVKM, per germline. V gave up 6 bases and J gave up 2 bases, with 16 bases separating them. This CDR3 has 15 amino acids. The CDR3 DNA reads as TGTGCCAGCAGCCCCCCGTGGGCAGTAAACTATGGCTACACCTTC. It specifies CASSPPWAVNYGYTF.

The V call is TRBV5-1, the J call TRBJ1-1, with D maybe TRBD1 (6 bases). This CDR3 is built from 13 residues. Germline CDR1 is SGHRS and CDR2 is YFSETQ. V lost 4 bases and J 4 bases, leaving 11 bases between the germline ends. This CDR3 is CASSAGGATEAFF. The CDR3 bases are TGCGCCAGCAGCGCTGGGGGGGCCACTGAAGCTTTCTTT.

This chain connects TRBV5-1 to TRBJ1-4, with D uncertain. CDR1 is SGHRS and CDR2 is YFSETQ in the germline V gene. Trimming stripped 0 bases from V and 6 bases from J, with 12 bases between. This CDR3 comprises 15 residues. This chain's CDR3 is CASSLATTWDEKLFF. DNA for the CDR3: TGCGCCAGCAGCTTGGCCACAACTTGGGATGAAAAACTGTTTTTT.

Only one count was recorded for this clone. The chain carries TRBV18 and TRBJ1-6; 7 nucleotides align to TRBD1. The CDR3 runs to 14 residues. V was pared by 2 bases and J by 10 bases, with 5 bases of the junction left unmatched. Germline V gene sequence: CDR1 KGHSH, CDR2 LQKENI. The CDR3 nucleotides read TGTGCCAGCTCACCAGAGGGGGCTCAATCACCCCTCCACTTT. Its protein product is CASSPEGAQSPLHF.